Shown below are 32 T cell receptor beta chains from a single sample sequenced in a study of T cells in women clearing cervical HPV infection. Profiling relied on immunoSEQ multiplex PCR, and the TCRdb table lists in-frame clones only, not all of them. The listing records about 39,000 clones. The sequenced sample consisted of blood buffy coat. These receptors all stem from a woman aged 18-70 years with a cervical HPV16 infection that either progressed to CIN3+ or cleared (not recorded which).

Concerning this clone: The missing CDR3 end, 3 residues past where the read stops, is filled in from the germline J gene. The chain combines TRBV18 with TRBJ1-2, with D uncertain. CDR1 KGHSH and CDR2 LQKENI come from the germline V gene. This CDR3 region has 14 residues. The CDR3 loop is CASSPGLAGYDYTF. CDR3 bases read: TGTGCCAGCTCACCAGGGCTAGCGGGCTACGAC.

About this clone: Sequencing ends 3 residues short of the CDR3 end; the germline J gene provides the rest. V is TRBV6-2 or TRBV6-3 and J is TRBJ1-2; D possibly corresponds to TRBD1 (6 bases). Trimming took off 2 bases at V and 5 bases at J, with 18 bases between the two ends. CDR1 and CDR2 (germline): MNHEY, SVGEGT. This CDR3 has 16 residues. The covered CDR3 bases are TGTGCCAGCAGTTACAACAGGGAGGCCCCCACTTATGGC. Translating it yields CASSYNREAPTYG. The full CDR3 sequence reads CASSYNREAPTYGYTF.

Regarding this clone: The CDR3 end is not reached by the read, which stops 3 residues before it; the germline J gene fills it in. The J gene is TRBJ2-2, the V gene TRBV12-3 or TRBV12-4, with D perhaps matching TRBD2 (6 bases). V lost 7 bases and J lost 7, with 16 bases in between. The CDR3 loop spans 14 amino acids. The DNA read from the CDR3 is TGTGCCAGCACGCGGGGATTAGGGAGCGGGGAG. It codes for CASTRGLGSGE. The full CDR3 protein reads CASTRGLGSGELFF.

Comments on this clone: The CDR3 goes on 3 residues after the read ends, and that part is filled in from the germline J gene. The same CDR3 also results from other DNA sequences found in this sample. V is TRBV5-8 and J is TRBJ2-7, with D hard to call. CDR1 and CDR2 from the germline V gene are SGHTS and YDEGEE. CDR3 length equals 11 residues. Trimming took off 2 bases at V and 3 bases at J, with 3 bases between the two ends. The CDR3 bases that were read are TGTGCCAGCAGCTTTAGCTACGAG. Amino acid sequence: CASSFSYE. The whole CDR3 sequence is CASSFSYEQYF.

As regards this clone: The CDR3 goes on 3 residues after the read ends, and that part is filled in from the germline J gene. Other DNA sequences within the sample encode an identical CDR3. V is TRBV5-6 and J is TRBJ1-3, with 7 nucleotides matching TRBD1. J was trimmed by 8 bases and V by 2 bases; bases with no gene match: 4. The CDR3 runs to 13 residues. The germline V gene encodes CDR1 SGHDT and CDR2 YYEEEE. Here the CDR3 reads CASSLTGEDTIYF. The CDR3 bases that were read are TGTGCCAGCAGCTTAACAGGGGAGGACACC. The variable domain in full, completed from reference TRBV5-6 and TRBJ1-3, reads DAGVTQSPTHLIKTRGQQVTLRCSPKSGHDTVSWYQQALGQGPQFIFQYYEEEERQRGNFPDRFSGHQFPNYSSELNVNALLLGDSALYLCASSLTGEDTIYFGEGSWLTVV.

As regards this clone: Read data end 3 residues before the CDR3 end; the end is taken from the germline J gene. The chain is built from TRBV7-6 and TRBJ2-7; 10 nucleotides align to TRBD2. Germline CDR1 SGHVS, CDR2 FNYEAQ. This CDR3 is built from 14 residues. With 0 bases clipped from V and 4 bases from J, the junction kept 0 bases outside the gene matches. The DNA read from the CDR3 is TGTGCCAGCAGCTTAGCAGCGGGAGGGTACGAG. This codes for CASSLAAGGYE. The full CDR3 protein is CASSLAAGGYEQYF. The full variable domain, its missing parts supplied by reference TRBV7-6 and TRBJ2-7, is GAGVSQSPRYKVTKRGQDVALRCDPISGHVSLYWYRQALGQGPEFLTYFNYEAQQDKSGLPNDRFSAERPEGSISTLTIQRTEQRDSAMYRCASSLAAGGYEQYFGPGTRLTVT.

The CDR3 DNA, read in part, is TGTGCCAGTAGTAGCGCAGTGGGCTTCCTCTACGAC. Protein sequence: CASSSAVGFLYD. The full CDR3 is CASSSAVGFLYDYTF. The chain uses TRBV19 and TRBJ1-2, with D unclear. The read terminates 3 residues ahead of where the CDR3 ends, so the germline J gene completes it. Per the germline V gene, CDR1 is LNHDA and CDR2 is SQIVND (reference sequence). This CDR3 contains 15 residues.

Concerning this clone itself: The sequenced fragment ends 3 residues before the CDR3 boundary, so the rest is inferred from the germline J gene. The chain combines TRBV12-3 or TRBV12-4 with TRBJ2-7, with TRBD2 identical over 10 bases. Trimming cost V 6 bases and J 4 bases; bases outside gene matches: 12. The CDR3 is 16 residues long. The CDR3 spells CASSPVGPSGRYEQYF. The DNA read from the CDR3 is TGTGCCAGCAGCCCCGTAGGTCCTAGCGGGAGATACGAG.

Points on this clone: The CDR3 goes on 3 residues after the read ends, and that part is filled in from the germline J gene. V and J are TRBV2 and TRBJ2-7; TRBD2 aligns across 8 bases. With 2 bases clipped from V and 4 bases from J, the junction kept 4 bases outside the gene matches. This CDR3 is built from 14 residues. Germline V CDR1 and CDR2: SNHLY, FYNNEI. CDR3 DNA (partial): TGTGCCAGCAGTGAAACTAGCGGAGGATACGAG. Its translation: CASSETSGGYE. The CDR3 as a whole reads CASSETSGGYEQYF.

CDR3 DNA (partial): TGTGCCAGCAGCCACACAGATACG. Protein: CASSHTDT. The whole CDR3 is CASSHTDTQYF. The rearrangement uses TRBV28 and TRBJ2-3; D remains ambiguous. The read comes to an end 3 residues before the CDR3 does, leaving the germline J gene to fill in the end. V shed 6 bases and J shed 2 bases, with 3 bases lying between them. Germline V gene data show CDR1 as MDHEN and CDR2 as SYDVKM. The CDR3 sequence is 11 residues long.

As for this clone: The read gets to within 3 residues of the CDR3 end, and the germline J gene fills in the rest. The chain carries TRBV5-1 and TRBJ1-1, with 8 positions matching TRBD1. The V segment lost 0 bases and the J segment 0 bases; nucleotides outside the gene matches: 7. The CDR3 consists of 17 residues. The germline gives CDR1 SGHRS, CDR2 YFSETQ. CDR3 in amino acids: CASSLGTGRGMNTEAFF. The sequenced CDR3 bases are TGCGCCAGCAGCTTGGGGACAGGGCGGGGTATGAACACTGAA.

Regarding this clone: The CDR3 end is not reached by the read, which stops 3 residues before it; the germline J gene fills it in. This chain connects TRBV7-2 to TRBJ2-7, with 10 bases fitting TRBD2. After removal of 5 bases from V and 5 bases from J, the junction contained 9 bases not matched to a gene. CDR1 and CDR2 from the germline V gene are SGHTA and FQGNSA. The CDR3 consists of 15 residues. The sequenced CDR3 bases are TGTGCCAGCAGCGCCATAGCGGGAGGAGAAAACGAG. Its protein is CASSAIAGGENE. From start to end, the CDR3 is CASSAIAGGENEQYF.

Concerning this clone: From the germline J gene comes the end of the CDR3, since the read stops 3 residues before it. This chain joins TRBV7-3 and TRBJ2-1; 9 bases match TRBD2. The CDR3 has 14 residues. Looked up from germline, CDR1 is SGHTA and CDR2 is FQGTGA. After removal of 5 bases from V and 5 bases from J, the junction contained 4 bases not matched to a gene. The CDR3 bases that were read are TGTGCCAGCAGCCCCGGGACTAGCAACAATGAG. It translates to CASSPGTSNNE. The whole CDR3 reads CASSPGTSNNEQFF. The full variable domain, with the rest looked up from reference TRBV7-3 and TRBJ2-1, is GAGVSQTPSNKVTEKGKYVELRCDPISGHTALYWYRQSLGQGPEFLIYFQGTGAADDSGLPNDRFFAVRPEGSVSTLKIQRTERGDSAVYLCASSPGTSNNEQFFGPGTRLTVL.

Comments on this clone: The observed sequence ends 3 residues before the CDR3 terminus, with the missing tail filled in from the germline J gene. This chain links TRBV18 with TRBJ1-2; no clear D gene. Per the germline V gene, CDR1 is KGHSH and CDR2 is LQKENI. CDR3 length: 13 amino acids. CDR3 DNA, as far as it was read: TGTGCCAGCTCACCAGGTCAATACAATGAC. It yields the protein CASSPGQYND. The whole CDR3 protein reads CASSPGQYNDYTF.

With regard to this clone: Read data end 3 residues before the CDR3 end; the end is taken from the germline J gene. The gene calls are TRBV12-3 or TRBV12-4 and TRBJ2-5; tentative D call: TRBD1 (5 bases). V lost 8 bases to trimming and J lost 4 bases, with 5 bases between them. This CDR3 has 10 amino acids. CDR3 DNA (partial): TGTGCCAGCGGGGCAGAGACC. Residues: CASGAET. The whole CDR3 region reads CASGAETQYF.

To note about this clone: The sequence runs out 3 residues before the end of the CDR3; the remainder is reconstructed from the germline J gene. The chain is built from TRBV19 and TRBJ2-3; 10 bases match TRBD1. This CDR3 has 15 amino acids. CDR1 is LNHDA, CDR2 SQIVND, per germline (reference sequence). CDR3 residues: CASSLTTGGNQPQYF. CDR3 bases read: TGTGCCAGTAGTCTAACGACAGGGGGCAATCAGCCG.

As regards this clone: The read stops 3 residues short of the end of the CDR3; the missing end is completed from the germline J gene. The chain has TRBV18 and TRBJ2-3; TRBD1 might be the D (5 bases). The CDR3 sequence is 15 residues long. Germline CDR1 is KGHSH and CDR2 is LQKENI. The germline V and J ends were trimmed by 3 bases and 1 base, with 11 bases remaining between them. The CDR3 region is CASSPPGARTDTQYF. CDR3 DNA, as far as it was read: TGTGCCAGCTCACCCCCTGGGGCCCGCACAGATACG.

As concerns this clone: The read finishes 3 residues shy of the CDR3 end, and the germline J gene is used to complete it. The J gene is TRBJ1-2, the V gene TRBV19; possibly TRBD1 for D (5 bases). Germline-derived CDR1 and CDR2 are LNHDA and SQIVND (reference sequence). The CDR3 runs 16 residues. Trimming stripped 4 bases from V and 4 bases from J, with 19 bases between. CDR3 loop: CASSTVWQGFLYGYTF. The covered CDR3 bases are TGTGCCAGTAGTACAGTTTGGCAGGGATTCCTCTATGGC. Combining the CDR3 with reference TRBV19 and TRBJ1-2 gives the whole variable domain DGGITQSPKYLFRKEGQNVTLSCEQNLNHDAMYWYRQDPGQGLRLIYYSQIVNDFQKGDIAEGYSVSREKKESFPLTVTSAQKNPTAFYLCASSTVWQGFLYGYTFGSGTRLTVV.

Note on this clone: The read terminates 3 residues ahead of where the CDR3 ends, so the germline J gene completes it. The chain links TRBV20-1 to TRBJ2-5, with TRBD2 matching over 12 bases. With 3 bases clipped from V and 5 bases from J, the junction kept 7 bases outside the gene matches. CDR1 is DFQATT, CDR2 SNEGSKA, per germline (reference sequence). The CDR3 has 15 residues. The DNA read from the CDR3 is TGCAGTGCTAGGAGACTAGCGGGAGAGTTGGAGACC. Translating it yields CSARRLAGELET. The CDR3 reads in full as CSARRLAGELETQYF.

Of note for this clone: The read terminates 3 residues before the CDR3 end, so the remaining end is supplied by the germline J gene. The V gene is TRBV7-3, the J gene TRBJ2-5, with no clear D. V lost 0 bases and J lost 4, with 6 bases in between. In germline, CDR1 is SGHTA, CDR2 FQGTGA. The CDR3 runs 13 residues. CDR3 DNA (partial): TGTGCCAGCAGCTTAACGTCCAGAGAGACC. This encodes CASSLTSRET. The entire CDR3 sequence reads CASSLTSRETQYF.

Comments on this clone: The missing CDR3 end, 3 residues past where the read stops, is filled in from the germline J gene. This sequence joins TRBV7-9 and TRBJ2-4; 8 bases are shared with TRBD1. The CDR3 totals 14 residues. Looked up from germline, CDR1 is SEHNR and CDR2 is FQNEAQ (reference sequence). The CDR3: CASSLGTGSYGQYF. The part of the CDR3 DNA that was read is TGTGCCAGCAGCTTAGGGACAGGGTCCTATGGT.

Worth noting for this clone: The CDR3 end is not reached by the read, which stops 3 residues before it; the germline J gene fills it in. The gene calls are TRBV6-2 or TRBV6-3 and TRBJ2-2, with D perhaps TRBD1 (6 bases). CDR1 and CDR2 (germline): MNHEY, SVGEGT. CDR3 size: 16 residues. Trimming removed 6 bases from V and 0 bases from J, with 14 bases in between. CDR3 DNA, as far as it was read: TGTGCCAGCAGGAAGATGGGACAAGCGAACACCGGGGAG. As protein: CASRKMGQANTGE. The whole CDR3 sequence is CASRKMGQANTGELFF.

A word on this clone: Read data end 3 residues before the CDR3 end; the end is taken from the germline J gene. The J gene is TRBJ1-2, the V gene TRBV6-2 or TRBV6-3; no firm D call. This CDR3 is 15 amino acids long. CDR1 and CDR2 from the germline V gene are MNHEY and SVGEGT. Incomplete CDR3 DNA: TGTGCCAGCAGTTACCAGGCGGGAGGGAGATACGAC. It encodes CASSYQAGGRYD. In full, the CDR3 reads CASSYQAGGRYDYTF.

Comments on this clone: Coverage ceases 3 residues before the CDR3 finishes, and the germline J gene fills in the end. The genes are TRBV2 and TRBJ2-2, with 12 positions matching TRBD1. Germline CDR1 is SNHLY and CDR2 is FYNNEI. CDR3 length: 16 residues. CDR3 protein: CASSAGTGGRNEKLFF. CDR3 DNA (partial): TGTGCCAGCAGCGCCGGGACAGGGGGCCGGAATGAAAAG.

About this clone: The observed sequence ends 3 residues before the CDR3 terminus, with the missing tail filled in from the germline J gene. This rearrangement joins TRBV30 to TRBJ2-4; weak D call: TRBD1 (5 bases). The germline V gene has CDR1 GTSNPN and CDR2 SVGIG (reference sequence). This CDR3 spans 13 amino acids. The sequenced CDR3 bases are TGTGCCTGGGAGACAGCCCTGAACTATGGT. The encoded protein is CAWETALNYG. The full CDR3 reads CAWETALNYGQYF.

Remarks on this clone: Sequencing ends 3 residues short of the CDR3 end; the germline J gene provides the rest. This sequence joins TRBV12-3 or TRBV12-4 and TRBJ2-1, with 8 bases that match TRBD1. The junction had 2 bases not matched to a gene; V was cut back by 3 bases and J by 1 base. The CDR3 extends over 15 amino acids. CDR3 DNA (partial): TGTGCCAGCAGTTTGGGGGACAGGTCCTACAATGAG. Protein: CASSLGDRSYNE. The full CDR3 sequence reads CASSLGDRSYNEQFF.

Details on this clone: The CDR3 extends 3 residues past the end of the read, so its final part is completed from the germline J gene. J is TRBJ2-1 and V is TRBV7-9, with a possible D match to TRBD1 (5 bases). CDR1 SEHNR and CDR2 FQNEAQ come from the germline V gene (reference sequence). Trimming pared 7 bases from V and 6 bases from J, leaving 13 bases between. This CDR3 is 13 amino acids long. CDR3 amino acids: CASTSTTGNEQFF. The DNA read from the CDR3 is TGTGCCAGCACCTCTACTACAGGCAATGAG.

Partial CDR3 DNA: TGTGCCAGCAGTGAAATTCTGGACAGGGGC. It encodes CASSEILDRG. The complete CDR3 reads CASSEILDRGYTF. V gene TRBV2 combines with J gene TRBJ1-2; 7 bases map to TRBD1. The read is 3 residues too short to cover the CDR3 end, so that end is filled in from the germline J gene. This CDR3 region has 13 residues. The germline V gene has CDR1 SNHLY and CDR2 FYNNEI.

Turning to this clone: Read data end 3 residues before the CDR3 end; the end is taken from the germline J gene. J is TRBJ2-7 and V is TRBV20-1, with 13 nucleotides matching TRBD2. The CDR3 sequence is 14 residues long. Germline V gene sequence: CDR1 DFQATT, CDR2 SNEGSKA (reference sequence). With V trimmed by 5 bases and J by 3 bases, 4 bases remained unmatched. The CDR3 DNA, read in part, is TGCAGTGCTGTCGGGACTAGCGGGAACTACGAG. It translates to CSAVGTSGNYE. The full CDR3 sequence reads CSAVGTSGNYEQYF.

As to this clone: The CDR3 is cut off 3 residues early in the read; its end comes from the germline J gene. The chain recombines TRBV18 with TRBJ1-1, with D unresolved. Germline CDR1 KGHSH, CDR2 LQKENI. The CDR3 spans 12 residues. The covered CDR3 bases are TGTGCCAGCTCAGTGGGCACCCACGAG. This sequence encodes CASSVGTHE. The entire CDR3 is CASSVGTHEAFF.

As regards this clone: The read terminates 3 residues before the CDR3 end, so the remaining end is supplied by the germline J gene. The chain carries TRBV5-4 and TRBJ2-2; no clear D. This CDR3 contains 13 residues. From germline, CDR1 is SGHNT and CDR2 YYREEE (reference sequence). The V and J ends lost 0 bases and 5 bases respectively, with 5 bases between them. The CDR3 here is CASSLAPTGELFF. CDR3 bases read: TGTGCCAGCAGCTTGGCCCCGACCGGGGAG.

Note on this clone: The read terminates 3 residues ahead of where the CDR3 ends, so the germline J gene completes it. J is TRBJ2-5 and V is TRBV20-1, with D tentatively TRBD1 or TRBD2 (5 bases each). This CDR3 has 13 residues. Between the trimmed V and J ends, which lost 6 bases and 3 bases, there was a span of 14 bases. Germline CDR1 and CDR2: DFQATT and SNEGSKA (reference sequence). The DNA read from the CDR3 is TGCAGTGCCCCCGAGGGGATCAAAGAGACC. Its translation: CSAPEGIKET. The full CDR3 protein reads CSAPEGIKETQYF.